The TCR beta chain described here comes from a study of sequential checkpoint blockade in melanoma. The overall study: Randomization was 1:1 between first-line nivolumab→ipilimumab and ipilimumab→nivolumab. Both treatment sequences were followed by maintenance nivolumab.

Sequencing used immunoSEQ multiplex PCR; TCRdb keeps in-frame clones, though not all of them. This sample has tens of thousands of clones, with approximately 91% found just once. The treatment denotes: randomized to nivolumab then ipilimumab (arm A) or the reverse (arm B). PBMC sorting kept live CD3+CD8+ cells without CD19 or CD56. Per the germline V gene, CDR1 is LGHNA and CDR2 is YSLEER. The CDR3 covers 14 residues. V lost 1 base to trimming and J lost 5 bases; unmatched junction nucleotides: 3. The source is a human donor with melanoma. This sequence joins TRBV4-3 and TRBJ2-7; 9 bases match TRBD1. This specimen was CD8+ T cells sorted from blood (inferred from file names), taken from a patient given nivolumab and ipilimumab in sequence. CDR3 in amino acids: CASSQGGQGHEQYF. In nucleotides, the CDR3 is TGCGCCAGCAGCCAAGGGGGACAGGGCCACGAGCAGTACTTC.